The rows below give T cell receptor beta chains drawn from one sample of a study of blood T cell repertoires in COVID-19. Repertoires were generated with immunoSEQ multiplex PCR, while TCRdb's copy carries only in-frame clones and drops some. The repertoire holds 350,000 or so clones, roughly nine tenths seen once, with over 0.8% in the top ten. The sample comprised PBMCs or T cells enriched from blood (not recorded which). Receptors originate from a woman aged 25 to 39 who had recovered from COVID-19. Each CDR3 is given with its conserved first and last residue. The order of the fields is J gene, clone size, D gene, V gene, CDR3 protein, CDR3 DNA. A D gene is named only where the DNA matches it firmly. Clone sizes are given selectively: once, few, many, or a class where the clone is expanded.

j_call: TRBJ2-1; clone_size: .; d_call: .; v_call: TRBV10-3; cdr3_aa: CAISESGGGAQREQFF; cdr3_nt: TGTGCCATCAGTGAGTCGGGGGGAGGTGCTCAACGTGAGCAGTTCTTC
j_call: TRBJ2-5; clone_size: .; d_call: TRBD2; v_call: TRBV5-1; cdr3_aa: CASSLGLAGGSGQTQYF; cdr3_nt: TGCGCCAGCAGCTTGGGTCTAGCGGGGGGCTCGGGACAGACCCAGTACTTC
j_call: TRBJ2-2; clone_size: .; d_call: .; v_call: TRBV7-2; cdr3_aa: CASSLQANTGELFF; cdr3_nt: TGTGCCAGCAGCTTACAGGCCAACACCGGGGAGCTGTTTTTT
j_call: TRBJ1-5; clone_size: .; d_call: .; v_call: TRBV6-1; cdr3_aa: CASSEYILNQPQHF; cdr3_nt: TGTGCCAGCAGTGAATATATACTCAATCAGCCCCAGCATTTT
j_call: TRBJ2-2; clone_size: .; d_call: .; v_call: TRBV21-1; cdr3_aa: CASSKWVAGDSNTGELFF; cdr3_nt: TGTGCCAGCAGCAAATGGGTAGCGGGGGACTCTAACACCGGGGAGCTGTTTTTT
j_call: TRBJ1-2; clone_size: once; d_call: TRBD1; v_call: TRBV2; cdr3_aa: CATSRGQGAFGYTF; cdr3_nt: TGTGCTACCAGTCGTGGACAGGGGGCATTTGGCTACACCTTC
j_call: TRBJ1-1; clone_size: .; d_call: TRBD1; v_call: TRBV19; cdr3_aa: CASSEAGGYTEAFF; cdr3_nt: TGTGCCAGTAGTGAGGCAGGGGGGTACACTGAAGCTTTCTTT
j_call: TRBJ1-6; clone_size: .; d_call: .; v_call: TRBV7-9; cdr3_aa: CASSLTGRVSYNSPLHF; cdr3_nt: TGTGCCAGCAGCCTCACAGGGAGGGTATCCTATAATTCACCCCTCCACTTT
j_call: TRBJ2-7; clone_size: .; d_call: TRBD1; v_call: TRBV18; cdr3_aa: CASSPGTVTYEQYF; cdr3_nt: TGTGCCAGCTCTCCCGGGACAGTTACCTACGAGCAGTACTTC
j_call: TRBJ2-3; clone_size: .; d_call: TRBD1; v_call: TRBV5-1; cdr3_aa: CASSLGGQVDTQYF; cdr3_nt: TGCGCCAGCAGCTTGGGAGGACAGGTAGATACGCAGTATTTT
j_call: TRBJ2-5; clone_size: .; d_call: TRBD2; v_call: TRBV5-4; cdr3_aa: CASSHFLAGGKETQYF; cdr3_nt: TGTGCCAGCAGCCACTTTTTAGCGGGGGGGAAAGAGACCCAGTACTTC
j_call: TRBJ1-3; clone_size: .; d_call: TRBD1; v_call: TRBV11-2; cdr3_aa: CASSASRGLGNTIYF; cdr3_nt: TGTGCCAGCAGCGCCAGCAGGGGGCTTGGAAACACCATATATTTT
j_call: TRBJ2-3; clone_size: .; d_call: TRBD2; v_call: TRBV7-8; cdr3_aa: CASSLVTSGSTDTQYF; cdr3_nt: TGTGCCAGCAGCTTAGTGACTAGCGGGAGCACAGATACGCAGTATTTT
j_call: TRBJ2-5; clone_size: .; d_call: TRBD2; v_call: TRBV5-1; cdr3_aa: CASSLWGGQETQYF; cdr3_nt: TGCGCCAGCAGCTTGTGGGGAGGGCAAGAGACCCAGTACTTC
j_call: TRBJ1-2; clone_size: .; d_call: .; v_call: TRBV10-3; cdr3_aa: CAISESTDPPSYTF; cdr3_nt: TGTGCCATCAGTGAATCGACAGACCCCCCGAGCTACACCTTC
j_call: TRBJ1-2; clone_size: .; d_call: .; v_call: TRBV6-2/TRBV6-3; cdr3_aa: CASSYQGPPNYGYTF; cdr3_nt: TGTGCCAGCAGTTACCAGGGGCCCCCTAACTATGGCTACACCTTC
j_call: TRBJ2-3; clone_size: .; d_call: TRBD2; v_call: TRBV13; cdr3_aa: CASSLAGGGDTQYF; cdr3_nt: TGTGCCAGCAGTTTAGCGGGGGGAGGAGATACGCAGTATTTT
j_call: TRBJ2-3; clone_size: .; d_call: .; v_call: TRBV15; cdr3_aa: CATISRSEGTDTQYF; cdr3_nt: TGTGCCACCATCTCCCGAAGCGAGGGCACAGATACGCAGTATTTT
j_call: TRBJ2-7; clone_size: .; d_call: TRBD2; v_call: TRBV18; cdr3_aa: CASSPGSGGPYEQYF; cdr3_nt: TGTGCCAGCTCACCAGGGAGCGGGGGACCCTACGAGCAGTACTTC
j_call: TRBJ2-3; clone_size: .; d_call: TRBD2; v_call: TRBV5-1; cdr3_aa: CASSFPGTTDAQDTQYF; cdr3_nt: TGCGCCAGCAGCTTCCCCGGGACTACGGACGCACAAGATACGCAGTATTTT
j_call: TRBJ1-1; clone_size: few; d_call: TRBD1; v_call: TRBV6-5; cdr3_aa: CASSIQGAYTEAFF; cdr3_nt: TGTGCCAGCAGCATACAGGGGGCTTACACTGAAGCTTTCTTT
j_call: TRBJ1-2; clone_size: .; d_call: .; v_call: TRBV11-3; cdr3_aa: CASSEVGGGISGYTF; cdr3_nt: TGTGCCAGCAGCGAAGTGGGCGGAGGGATCTCTGGCTACACCTTC
j_call: TRBJ1-1; clone_size: .; d_call: TRBD1; v_call: TRBV6-1; cdr3_aa: CASSELAGGSEAFF; cdr3_nt: TGTGCCAGCAGTGAATTGGCAGGGGGCTCTGAAGCTTTCTTT
j_call: TRBJ2-5; clone_size: .; d_call: TRBD2; v_call: TRBV7-2; cdr3_aa: CASSPFRGGGETQYF; cdr3_nt: TGTGCCAGCAGCCCCTTTCGGGGGGGCGGGGAGACCCAGTACTTC
j_call: TRBJ1-6; clone_size: once; d_call: .; v_call: TRBV5-4; cdr3_aa: CASSFAPGNSPLHF; cdr3_nt: TGTGCCAGCAGCTTCGCCCCGGGTAATTCACCCCTCCACTTT
j_call: TRBJ2-3; clone_size: .; d_call: .; v_call: TRBV10-3; cdr3_aa: CAISGRTGFRADTQYF; cdr3_nt: TGTGCCATCAGTGGGAGAACAGGGTTTCGCGCAGATACGCAGTATTTT
j_call: TRBJ2-3; clone_size: few; d_call: TRBD1; v_call: TRBV7-9; cdr3_aa: CASSSRVAGQGSDTQYF; cdr3_nt: TGTGCCAGCAGCTCAAGGGTGGCGGGACAGGGGTCAGATACGCAGTATTTT
j_call: TRBJ1-2; clone_size: once; d_call: TRBD1; v_call: TRBV7-9; cdr3_aa: CASSLQGASNYGYTF; cdr3_nt: TGTGCCAGCAGTTTACAGGGGGCCTCTAACTATGGCTACACCTTC
j_call: TRBJ2-2; clone_size: few; d_call: TRBD1; v_call: TRBV11-2; cdr3_aa: CASRDQGAGTGELFF; cdr3_nt: TGTGCCAGCAGGGACCAGGGGGCCGGCACCGGGGAGCTGTTTTTT
j_call: TRBJ1-6; clone_size: .; d_call: .; v_call: TRBV12-3/TRBV12-4; cdr3_aa: CASTRDIGSPLHF; cdr3_nt: TGTGCCAGCACCAGGGACATCGGTTCACCCCTCCACTTT